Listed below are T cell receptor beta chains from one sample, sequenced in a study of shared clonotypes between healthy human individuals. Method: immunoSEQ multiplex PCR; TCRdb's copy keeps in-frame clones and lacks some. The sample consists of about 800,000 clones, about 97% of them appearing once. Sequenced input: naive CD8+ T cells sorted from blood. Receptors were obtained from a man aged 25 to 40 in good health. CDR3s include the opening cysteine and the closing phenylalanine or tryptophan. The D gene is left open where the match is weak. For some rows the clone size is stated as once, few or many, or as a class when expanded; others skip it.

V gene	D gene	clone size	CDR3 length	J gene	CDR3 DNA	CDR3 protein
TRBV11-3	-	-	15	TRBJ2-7	TGTGCCAGCAGCTTAGCCGGCGGAGGCCCAGGCGAGCAGTACTTC	CASSLAGGGPGEQYF
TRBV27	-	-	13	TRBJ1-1	TGTGCCAGCAGTTTCAGACTAAACACTGAAGCTTTCTTT	CASSFRLNTEAFF
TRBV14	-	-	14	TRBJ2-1	TGTGCCAGCAGCCAAGTGGGCTCCACAGGTGAGCAGTTCTTC	CASSQVGSTGEQFF
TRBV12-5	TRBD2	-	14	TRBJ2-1	TGTGCTAGTGGCGATAGCGGGAGGGACAATGAGCAGTTCTTC	CASGDSGRDNEQFF
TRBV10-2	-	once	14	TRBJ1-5	TGCGCCAGCAGTGATAAGGGAAGCAATCAGCCCCAGCATTTT	CASSDKGSNQPQHF
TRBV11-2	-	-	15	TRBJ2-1	TGTGCCAGCAGCCTACCGGAAGGAACCTACAATGAGCAGTTCTTC	CASSLPEGTYNEQFF
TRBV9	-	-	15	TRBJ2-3	TGTGCCAGCAGCGCGCCTAGCGCCAGCACAGATACGCAGTATTTT	CASSAPSASTDTQYF
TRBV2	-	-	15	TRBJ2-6	TGTGCCAGCAAGTCATACTCCTCGGGGGCCAACGTCCTGACTTTC	CASKSYSSGANVLTF
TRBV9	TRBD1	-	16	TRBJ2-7	TGTGCCAGCAGCGTAGGGGACAGGGTTTTAAGTGGCGAGCAGTACTTC	CASSVGDRVLSGEQYF
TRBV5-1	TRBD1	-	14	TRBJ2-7	TGCGCCAGTTGGGGACAGGGGGCGCGGTACGAGCAGTACTTC	CASWGQGARYEQYF
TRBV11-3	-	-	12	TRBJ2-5	TGTGCCAGACCTAACAGGTATGAGACCCAGTACTTC	CARPNRYETQYF
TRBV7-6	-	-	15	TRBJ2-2	TGTGCCAGCAGCTTAGGGCACGGAAACACCGGGGAGCTGTTTTTT	CASSLGHGNTGELFF
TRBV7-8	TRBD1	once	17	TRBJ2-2	TGTGCCAGCAGCTTAGTAAAGCGGACAGGGCCCACCGGGGAGCTGTTTTTT	CASSLVKRTGPTGELFF
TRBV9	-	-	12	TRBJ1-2	TGTGCCAGCAGCGTAGATCGATATGGCTACACCTTC	CASSVDRYGYTF
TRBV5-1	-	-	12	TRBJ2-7	TGCGCCAGCAGCGTTTACTCCTACGAGCAGTACTTC	CASSVYSYEQYF
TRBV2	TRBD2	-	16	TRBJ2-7	TGTGCCAGCAGTACCGATCTAAATAGCGGGATTGACGAGCAGTACTTC	CASSTDLNSGIDEQYF